Each of the 29 T cell receptor beta chains below was sequenced from the same sample in a study of read filtering for tumor transcriptome and immune sequencing. The library was built from roughly 400 ng RNA with molecular barcoded adaptors for alpha/delta and beta/gamma chains. TCRdb reanalysed the reads using MiXCR and keeps one entry per CDR3 protein. The profile shows 30,000 to 40,000 distinct CDR3 sequences, 12% of them singletons. Sequencing was carried out using a population of CD138-negative cells sorted from bone marrow. The receptors stem from a donor at least 40 years old with multiple myeloma.

Many counts were recorded for this clonotype. V and J are TRBV20-1 and TRBJ1-5; D is unclear. Trimming cost V 2 bases and J 0 bases, with 5 bases left between them. Germline loops: CDR1 DFQATT, CDR2 SNEGSKA (reference sequence). The CDR3 contains 13 residues. The CDR3, as DNA: TGCAGTGCTAGACGGGATAGCAATCAGCCCCAGCATTTT. This translates into CSARRDSNQPQHF.

This clonotype was seen only a few times. The J gene is TRBJ1-5, the V gene TRBV6-8; TRBD1 matches 10 bases. This CDR3 is 17 amino acids long. Germline lookup yields CDR1 MNHGY and CDR2 SAAAGT. The trim removed 4 bases at V and 8 bases at J, leaving 14 bases unmatched. CDR3 coding DNA: TGTGCCAGCAGTTCATCTACCGGGACAGGGGCCATCAAGCCCCAGCATTTT. This codes for CASSSSTGTGAIKPQHF.

This clonotype showed up many times. This chain connects TRBV7-2 to TRBJ2-7; a possible D gene is TRBD2 (5 bases). Germline loops: CDR1 SGHTA, CDR2 FQGNSA. V lost 4 bases and J lost 3, with 10 bases in between. There are 13 residues in the CDR3. The DNA of the CDR3 is TGTGCCAGCAGCTGGAGGATGTACTACGAGCAGTACTTC. Amino acids: CASSWRMYYEQYF.

This clonotype was recorded at least ten times. The chain employs TRBV6-2 or TRBV6-3 and TRBJ2-7; no firm D call. The CDR3 contains 12 residues. The germline V gene has CDR1 MNHEY and CDR2 SVGEGT. V was clipped by 9 bases and J by 3 bases, with 12 bases between them. DNA of the CDR3: TGTGCCAGTGGTGTCCAAAACTACGAGCAGTACTTC. It codes for CASGVQNYEQYF.

This clonotype was counted ten times or more. V usage is TRBV7-9 and J usage is TRBJ2-5; tentatively, D is TRBD1 or TRBD2 (5 bases each). The V gene lost 8 bases and the J gene lost 2 bases, with 12 bases spanning the gap. This CDR3 is 13 amino acids long. Germline V lookup: CDR1 SEHNR, CDR2 FQNEAQ (reference sequence). The DNA for the CDR3 is TGTGCCAGCGGGTGGGGGAATCAAGAGACCCAGTACTTC. Its translation: CASGWGNQETQYF.

This clonotype was recorded many times. This chain uses TRBV5-1 with TRBJ2-2, with 7 bases aligning to TRBD2. Per the germline V gene, CDR1 is SGHRS and CDR2 is YFSETQ. This CDR3 is 15 amino acids long. J gave up 5 bases and V 0 bases, and 4 bases lay outside the gene matches. CDR3 coding DNA: TGCGCCAGCAGCTTGGCCTCGGGGGGAACCGGGGAGCTGTTTTTT. This gives the protein CASSLASGGTGELFF.

This clonotype was recorded many times. The J gene is TRBJ1-5, the V gene TRBV20-1; D unresolved. Germline loops: CDR1 DFQATT, CDR2 SNEGSKA (reference sequence). Between the trimmed V and J ends, which lost 0 bases and 7 bases, there was a span of 7 bases. The CDR3 extends over 12 amino acids. The CDR3 nucleotides are TGCAGTGCTAGAGAAGGGTCACAGCCCCAGCATTTT. As protein: CSAREGSQPQHF.

This clonotype was observed many times. The chain recombines TRBV21-1 with TRBJ2-1; the table calls TRBD2, which could not be checked here. TRBV21-1 is assigned pseudogene status. The CDR3 totals 10 residues. The DNA for the CDR3 is TGTGCCAGCAGCAAAGGCGGGAGGGCCTTC. Translation: CASSKGGRAF.

This clonotype was observed many times. The chain recombines TRBV20-1 with TRBJ1-2; perhaps TRBD1 as D (6 bases). CDR3 length: 15 residues. The V end was cut by 0 bases, the J end by 4 bases, with 15 bases between. Germline V gives CDR1 DFQATT, CDR2 SNEGSKA (reference sequence). CDR3 DNA: TGCAGTGCTAGAGACCGGACAGAGCCCACCTATGGCTACACCTTC. Translated, it gives CSARDRTEPTYGYTF.

Notes on this clonotype: A much bigger clone sits one base away, suggesting this may be a read error. This chain connects TRBV5-6 to TRBJ2-5, with a tentative D call TRBD2 (5 bases). The CDR3 has 14 amino acids. Germline values: CDR1 SGHDT, CDR2 YYEEEE. The CDR3 nucleotides are TGTGCCAGCAGCCGAACCGGGCCTGGGGAGACCCATTACTTC. Protein product: CASSRTGPGETHYF.

To note about this clonotype: This likely came from a read error, as a far larger clone is one base away. V is TRBV10-3 and J is TRBJ1-5; D might be TRBD1 (6 bases). V lost 5 bases, J lost 7 bases, and 21 bases lay in between. The CDR3 runs to 16 residues. Germline CDR1 reads ENHRY; CDR2 reads SYGVKD. The CDR3, as DNA: TGTGCCATCAGTTACTCGCCAGGGGAGGTTGACCAGCCCCAGCATTTT. Residues: CAISYSPGEVDQPQHF.

In this sample, this clonotype turned up many times. The J gene is TRBJ2-1, the V gene TRBV7-3; D is uncertain. In germline, CDR1 is SGHTA, CDR2 FQGTGA. The CDR3 extends over 13 amino acids. V was shortened by 5 bases and J by 4 bases, with 9 bases between the two germline ends. The CDR3 region is CASSLGFYNEQFF. In DNA form, the CDR3 reads TGTGCCAGCAGCCTGGGGTTTTACAATGAGCAGTTCTTC.

Concerning this clonotype itself: Because it lacks the conserved phenylalanine or tryptophan at the end, this CDR3 is likely a read error. This sequence joins TRBV6-1 and TRBJ1-6, with D unclear. The CDR3 sequence is 15 residues long. Germline V lookup: CDR1 MNHNS, CDR2 SASEGT. CDR3 bases: TGCGCCAGCAGTGGGGAGTACTCCTATAATTCACCCCTCCACTCT. Protein sequence: CASSGEYSYNSPLHS.

This clonotype has a count of ten or more. The chain joins TRBV7-9 to TRBJ2-1; 11 nucleotides line up with TRBD2. CDR3 length: 15 residues. Per germline, CDR1 SEHNR and CDR2 FQNEAQ (reference sequence). V lost 5 bases to trimming and J lost 5 bases; unmatched junction nucleotides: 5. In DNA, the CDR3 is TGTGCCAGCAGCCCGACTAGCGGGACAAACAATGAGCAGTTCTTC. Translating it yields CASSPTSGTNNEQFF.

In this sample, this clonotype turned up many times. This rearrangement joins TRBV11-3 to TRBJ1-2; the D is unclear. CDR1 and CDR2 (germline): SGHNT, YENEEA. V was clipped by 3 bases and J by 4 bases, with 6 bases between them. The CDR3 consists of 12 residues. CDR3 amino acids: CASSFVGYGYTF. The CDR3 DNA sequence: TGTGCCAGCAGCTTCGTAGGCTATGGCTACACCTTC.

The V call is TRBV4-1, the J call TRBJ2-7; D remains unclear. Deletions cut 0 bases from V and 5 bases from J, with 23 bases between. Germline values: CDR1 MGHRA, CDR2 YSYEKL. This CDR3 region has 18 residues. The CDR3 DNA sequence: TGCGCCAGCAGCCAAGATCCGGCAGCTATAGGGCGGTCCCACGAGCAGTACTTC. Its translation is CASSQDPAAIGRSHEQYF.

The table lists this clonotype with many counts. V usage is TRBV6-5 and J usage is TRBJ1-1; D gene uncertain. The V end was cut by 0 bases, the J end by 0 bases, with 8 bases between. Germline loops: CDR1 MNHEY, CDR2 SVGAGI. This CDR3 region has 15 residues. The CDR3 reads CASSYSAKMNTEAFF. For the CDR3, the DNA is TGTGCCAGCAGTTACTCAGCCAAGATGAACACTGAAGCTTTCTTT.

There are many counts of this clonotype. The chain couples TRBV29-1 to TRBJ2-7; perhaps TRBD2 as D (5 bases). V was cut by 7 bases and J by 6 bases, with 13 bases left in between. Germline V CDR1 and CDR2: SQVTM, ANQGSEA. CDR3 length: 11 residues. For the CDR3, the DNA is TGCAGCGCTGAGGGAATCGGCGAGCAGTACTTC. This codes for CSAEGIGEQYF.

This clonotype was found many times. The V gene is TRBV7-9, the J gene TRBJ1-1; TRBD1 is a possible D gene (5 bases). V lost 2 bases to trimming and J lost 3 bases, with 7 bases between them. This CDR3 contains 13 residues. The germline CDR1 and CDR2 sequences are SEHNR and FQNEAQ (reference sequence). The CDR3 here is CASSLSGDTEAFF. The CDR3 nucleotides are TGTGCCAGCAGCTTATCGGGGGACACTGAAGCTTTCTTT.

This clonotype was seen at least ten times. This chain connects TRBV6-5 to TRBJ1-5; 7 nucleotides align to TRBD1. V dropped 0 bases and J dropped 4; count of bases not matched to a gene: 6. The CDR3 has 16 residues. In germline, CDR1 is MNHEY, CDR2 SVGAGI. The CDR3 nucleotides are TGTGCCAGCAGTTACTCGGGCCCAGGGGGGAATCAGCCCCAGCATTTT. Amino acids: CASSYSGPGGNQPQHF.

This clonotype was counted between two and nine times. One base away lies a much larger clone, so this may be a sequencing read error. The V gene is TRBV27, the J gene TRBJ2-1; 10 positions match TRBD1. J lost 10 bases, V lost 5 bases, and 11 bases had no gene match. The germline gives CDR1 MNHEY, CDR2 SMNVEV (reference sequence). This CDR3 region has 15 residues. The CDR3 nucleotides read TGTGCCAGCAGTGACCAGGACAGGGGGAATAAGGAGCAGTTCTTC. Amino acids: CASSDQDRGNKEQFF.

This clonotype was recorded many times. This chain's CDR3 is CASSLAGGAGKTQYF. In DNA form, the CDR3 reads TGTGCCAGCAGCTTAGCCGGGGGTGCTGGGAAGACCCAGTACTTC. The V call is TRBV7-2, the J call TRBJ2-5; maybe TRBD2 (6 bases). The length of the CDR3 is 15 residues. Trimming pared 0 bases from V and 6 bases from J, leaving 14 bases between. Germline V gene sequence: CDR1 SGHTA, CDR2 FQGNSA.

This clonotype was counted many times. The chain employs TRBV11-2 and TRBJ1-4; no firm D call. CDR1 is SGHAT, CDR2 FQNNGV, per germline. The ends were cut back, 8 bases at V and 4 bases at J, with 14 bases in the middle. The CDR3 has 14 residues. The CDR3 bases are TGTGCCAGCCGAATATCACTCGATAATGAAAAACTGTTTTTT. It specifies CASRISLDNEKLFF.

This clonotype was detected many times. The chain employs TRBV7-2 and TRBJ2-5; D may be TRBD1 (6 bases). The germline CDR1 and CDR2 sequences are SGHTA and FQGNSA. Trimming removed 5 bases at V and 5 bases at J, with 15 bases between. The CDR3 extends over 14 amino acids. As DNA, the CDR3 is TGTGCCAGCAGCCGAACAGGGAGTGGGGAGACCCAGTACTTC. Translation: CASSRTGSGETQYF.

The sample holds many counts of this clonotype. V gene TRBV28 combines with J gene TRBJ1-2; D ambiguous. The V end was cut by 3 bases, the J end by 4 bases, with 9 bases between. Germline V gives CDR1 MDHEN, CDR2 SYDVKM. The CDR3 is 13 residues long. The CDR3 reads CASSLHQTYGYTF. In nucleotides, the CDR3 is TGTGCCAGCAGTTTGCATCAAACCTATGGCTACACCTTC.

A note on this clonotype: A far bigger clonotype differs at one base, so this is likely a read error. Because it lacks the conserved phenylalanine or tryptophan at the end, this CDR3 is likely a read error. The chain is built from TRBV5-8 and TRBJ1-1; D unclear. Germline loops: CDR1 SGHTS, CDR2 YDEGEE. V was shortened by 2 bases and J by 0 bases, with 8 bases between the two germline ends. The CDR3 runs to 14 residues. CDR3 in amino acids: CASSLVGVNTEAFS. The CDR3, as DNA: TGTGCCAGCAGCTTAGTTGGGGTGAACACTGAAGCTTTCTCT.

Details on this clonotype: This may stem from a read error, because a much larger clone lies one nucleotide away. Since no conserved phenylalanine or tryptophan closes the CDR3, a read error is the likely cause. V usage is TRBV24-1 and J usage is TRBJ2-7, with a weak D call TRBD1 (6 bases). V was shortened by 7 bases and J by 3 bases, with 15 bases between the two germline ends. CDR1 and CDR2 from the germline V gene are KGHDR and SFDVKD. This CDR3 comprises 14 residues. The CDR3 loop is CATSSGTRGYEQYL. The DNA for the CDR3 is TGTGCCACCAGCTCCGGGACAAGGGGCTACGAGCAGTACCTC.

On this clonotype itself: This may come from a read error, since a much larger clone is one base off. No conserved phenylalanine or tryptophan is present at the end of the CDR3, so a read error is the likely explanation. CDR3 region: CASNDHAQYEQYL. For the CDR3, the DNA is TGTGCCAGCAATGACCACGCCCAGTACGAGCAGTACCTC. The chain combines TRBV28 with TRBJ2-7; D not certain. Trimming pared 7 bases from V and 4 bases from J, leaving 14 bases between. Germline CDR1 reads MDHEN; CDR2 reads SYDVKM. This CDR3 comprises 13 residues.

This clonotype has at least ten counts. V is TRBV5-4 and J is TRBJ2-2; 8 bases fit TRBD1. CDR3 length: 14 amino acids. Unmatched junction bases numbered 10, after V lost 6 bases and J lost 9 bases. Looked up from germline, CDR1 is SGHNT and CDR2 is YYREEE (reference sequence). CDR3: CASTQDRADRELFF. The CDR3, as DNA: TGTGCCAGCACCCAGGACAGGGCTGATAGGGAGCTGTTTTTT.